The next 27 T cell receptor beta chains were all read from a single sample in a study of OX40 agonist ivuxolimab in advanced cancers. Only in-frame clones appear in the TCRdb table, and some are missing; sequencing was by immunoSEQ multiplex PCR. Of under 200,000 clones in the sample, approximately 94% were seen once. Sequencing was performed on CD4+ or CD8+ T cells sorted from blood, taken in a trial of the OX40 agonist ivuxolimab. These receptor sequences come from an adult with an advanced solid tumor such as melanoma, head and neck, liver or kidney cancer.

This clone was found once. The chain is built from TRBV7-2 and TRBJ1-3, with D tentatively TRBD1 (5 bases). This CDR3 has 17 amino acids. Germline CDR1 is SGHTA and CDR2 is FQGNSA. Trimming removed 1 base at V and 2 bases at J, with 15 bases between. In DNA form, the CDR3 reads TGTGCCAGCAGCTTAGAGGCAGGGAGGGTTACTGGAAACACCATATATTTT. It yields the protein CASSLEAGRVTGNTIYF. The full variable domain, in which reference TRBV7-2 and TRBJ1-3 provide the parts outside the CDR3, is GAGVSQSPSNKVTEKGKDVELRCDPISGHTALYWYRQSLGQGLEFLIYFQGNSAPDKSGLPSDRFSAERTGGSVSTLTIQRTQQEDSAVYLCASSLEAGRVTGNTIYFGEGSWLTVV.

The chain carries TRBV6-5 and TRBJ1-4; TRBD1 agrees at 8 bases. Trimming took 2 bases from V and 2 from J; bases not matched to a gene: 4. The CDR3 covers 16 residues. Looked up from germline, CDR1 is MNHEY and CDR2 is SVGAGI. The CDR3 DNA reads as TGTGCCAGCAGTTACCCAAACAGGGGGACTAATGAAAAACTGTTTTTT. Translated: CASSYPNRGTNEKLFF.

The rearrangement joins TRBV9 to TRBJ2-3; 10 positions agree with TRBD2. CDR1 is SGDLS and CDR2 is YYNGEE in the germline V gene. V lost 2 bases and J lost 4; bases outside the gene matches: 10. This CDR3 is 17 amino acids long. The CDR3 DNA sequence: TGTGCCAGCAGCGTTCGGTCTAGCGGGGGAGTGGCAGATACGCAGTATTTT. As protein: CASSVRSSGGVADTQYF.

The V and J genes are TRBV7-2 and TRBJ2-7; weak D call: TRBD1 (6 bases). Germline lookup yields CDR1 SGHTA and CDR2 FQGNSA. Between the trimmed V and J ends, which lost 5 bases and 5 bases, there was a span of 13 bases. This CDR3 is built from 13 residues. CDR3 region: CASSHYRDNEQYF. The CDR3 nucleotides read TGTGCCAGCAGCCACTACCGGGACAACGAGCAGTACTTC.

The gene calls are TRBV4-3 and TRBJ1-5, with 7 bases identical to TRBD1. Germline V gene lookup returns CDR1 LGHNA and CDR2 YSLEER. V was clipped by 0 bases and J by 4 bases; unmatched bases: 6. This CDR3 has 16 amino acids. For the CDR3, the DNA is TGCGCCAGCAGCCAAGAGTTGGGGACAGCGAATCAGCCCCAGCATTTT. Protein product: CASSQELGTANQPQHF.

The chain has TRBV7-6 and TRBJ1-1; TRBD1 matches 7 bases. The CDR3 has 15 residues. J gave up 1 base and V 1 base, and 3 bases lay outside the gene matches. Germline V CDR1 and CDR2: SGHVS, FNYEAQ. CDR3 DNA sequence: TGTGCCAGCAGCTTAGTCCCAGGGGGGAACACTGAAGCTTTCTTT. It specifies CASSLVPGGNTEAFF.

The sample holds a few counts of this clone. The chain combines TRBV11-1 with TRBJ1-1; TRBD1 matches at 7 bases. V lost 2 bases, J lost 1 base, and 4 bases stayed unmatched. The CDR3 contains 15 residues. From germline, CDR1 is SGHAT and CDR2 FQDESV (reference sequence). CDR3 loop: CASSLYDRANTEAFF. The CDR3 DNA reads TGTGCCAGCAGCTTATATGACAGGGCGAACACTGAAGCTTTCTTT.

The chain carries TRBV5-8 and TRBJ2-5; 9 bases are shared with TRBD1. Germline V gene data show CDR1 as SGHTS and CDR2 as YDEGEE. The trim removed 4 bases at V and 1 base at J, leaving 8 bases unmatched. The CDR3 consists of 16 residues. DNA for the CDR3: TGTGCCAGCAGCAGGGGACAGGGCGGCTTCCAAGAGACCCAGTACTTC. Its translation: CASSRGQGGFQETQYF. The full variable domain, with the rest looked up from reference TRBV5-8 and TRBJ2-5, is EAGVTQSPTHLIKTRGQQATLRCSPISGHTSVYWYQQALGLGLQFLLWYDEGEERNRGNFPPRFSGRQFPNYSSELNVNALELEDSALYLCASSRGQGGFQETQYFGPGTRLLVL.

V usage is TRBV7-2 and J usage is TRBJ2-3, with D hard to call. Looked up from germline, CDR1 is SGHTA and CDR2 is FQGNSA. The CDR3 totals 13 residues. The ends were cut back, 1 base at V and 4 bases at J, with 6 bases in the middle. The CDR3 nucleotides read TGTGCCAGCAGCTTAGTAAGGTCAGATACGCAGTATTTT. Protein sequence: CASSLVRSDTQYF.

V gene TRBV7-2 combines with J gene TRBJ1-6, with a tentative D call TRBD1 (6 bases). Germline lookup yields CDR1 SGHTA and CDR2 FQGNSA. V was pared by 3 bases and J by 6 bases, with 12 bases between. The CDR3 spans 15 residues. The CDR3 nucleotides are TGTGCCAGCAGCTTTCAGGGACATGGTAATTCACCCCTCCACTTT. Encoded protein: CASSFQGHGNSPLHF.

This clone was detected only once. The chain employs TRBV19 and TRBJ2-2, with D tentatively TRBD2 (6 bases). The CDR3 totals 13 residues. Germline V gives CDR1 LNHDA, CDR2 SQIVND (reference sequence). Trimming stripped 10 bases from V and 7 bases from J, with 16 bases between. The chain's CDR3 is CATHGGLGGELFF. CDR3 sequence (DNA): TGTGCCACCCATGGGGGGTTAGGCGGGGAGCTGTTTTTT.

CDR3 sequence reads: CASSGTAYGYTF. The CDR3 DNA sequence: TGTGCCAGCAGCGGAACAGCATATGGCTACACCTTC. The V call is TRBV28, the J call TRBJ1-2; no reliable D call. The CDR3 consists of 12 residues. Trimming removed 6 bases at V and 5 bases at J, with 10 bases between. Germline V gene sequence: CDR1 MDHEN, CDR2 SYDVKM.

This chain links TRBV7-3 with TRBJ2-7, with D possibly being TRBD1 or TRBD2 (6 bases each). The CDR3 runs to 15 residues. Germline V lookup: CDR1 SGHTA, CDR2 FQGTGA. Trimming removed 5 bases at V and 0 bases at J, with 14 bases between. The DNA of the CDR3 is TGTGCCAGCAGCCCAAGGGGGAGGAGCTCCTACGAGCAGTACTTC. It specifies CASSPRGRSSYEQYF.

This chain joins TRBV5-1 and TRBJ2-1; a weak D match, TRBD2 (5 bases). This CDR3 region has 12 residues. In germline, CDR1 is SGHRS, CDR2 YFSETQ. V was shortened by 4 bases and J by 5 bases, with 7 bases between the two germline ends. Here the CDR3 DNA reads TGCGCCAGCAGCAGCGGCGACAATGAGCAGTTCTTC. It encodes CASSSGDNEQFF.

V and J are TRBV4-1 and TRBJ2-7; 7 bases are shared with TRBD1. V lost 4 bases, J lost 3 bases, and 6 bases stayed unmatched. CDR3 length equals 14 residues. Germline CDR1 MGHRA, CDR2 YSYEKL. The CDR3 DNA follows: TGCGCCAGCAGCCGTCCGGGACAGCGCTACGAGCAGTACTTC. Residues: CASSRPGQRYEQYF.

To note about this clone: Other nucleotide sequences in the sample specify the same CDR3. J is TRBJ1-1 and V is TRBV7-2; the D gene is possibly TRBD1 (5 bases). Germline V gene lookup returns CDR1 SGHTA and CDR2 FQGNSA. The CDR3 covers 13 residues. The germline V and J ends were trimmed by 3 bases and 1 base, with 6 bases remaining between them. The CDR3 sequence is CASSFTGNTEAFF. In DNA, the CDR3 is TGTGCCAGCAGCTTTACAGGGAACACTGAAGCTTTCTTT. The full variable domain, rest sourced from reference TRBV7-2 and TRBJ1-1, is GAGVSQSPSNKVTEKGKDVELRCDPISGHTALYWYRQSLGQGLEFLIYFQGNSAPDKSGLPSDRFSAERTGGSVSTLTIQRTQQEDSAVYLCASSFTGNTEAFFGQGTRLTVV.

The chain links TRBV5-8 to TRBJ2-3, with 11 bases that match TRBD2. The trim removed 5 bases at V and 4 bases at J, leaving 9 bases unmatched. This CDR3 region has 16 residues. The germline V gene has CDR1 SGHTS and CDR2 YDEGEE. The CDR3 protein is CASSRRLAGRADTQYF. The CDR3 coding sequence is TGTGCCAGCAGTCGGCGACTAGCGGGGAGAGCAGATACGCAGTATTTT.

The rearrangement joins TRBV11-2 to TRBJ1-1; D gene uncertain. The CDR3 extends over 13 amino acids. V lost 5 bases to trimming and J lost 0 bases, with 7 bases between them. Germline-derived CDR1 and CDR2 are SGHAT and FQNNGV. CDR3 DNA sequence: TGTGCCAGCAGCCACCATTTGAACACTGAAGCTTTCTTT. As protein: CASSHHLNTEAFF.

This clone was observed a few times. DNA of the CDR3: TGCGCCACCCGGGGATTGGGAGACACTGAAGCTTTCTTT. Amino acid sequence: CATRGLGDTEAFF. The V call is TRBV4-1, the J call TRBJ1-1, with D hard to call. This CDR3 comprises 13 residues. Between the trimmed V and J ends, which lost 10 bases and 3 bases, there was a span of 15 bases. The V gene's germline CDR1 is MGHRA and CDR2 YSYEKL.

The gene calls are TRBV6-1 and TRBJ1-2; no firm D call. Germline values: CDR1 MNHNS, CDR2 SASEGT. Trimming removed 7 bases from V and 0 bases from J, with 9 bases in between. This CDR3 has 13 amino acids. The CDR3 DNA sequence: TGTGCCAGCACTAGAGACCCTAACTATGGCTACACCTTC. It specifies CASTRDPNYGYTF.

V gene TRBV5-1 combines with J gene TRBJ1-4; TRBD1 matches at 7 bases. The germline CDR1 and CDR2 sequences are SGHRS and YFSETQ. The V segment lost 4 bases and the J segment 6 bases; nucleotides outside the gene matches: 6. The CDR3 is 14 residues long. Here the CDR3 DNA reads TGCGCCAGCAGCGTATCCGGGACAGATGAAAAACTGTTTTTT. This translates into CASSVSGTDEKLFF. The whole variable domain, remainder taken from reference TRBV5-1 and TRBJ1-4, is KAGVTQTPRYLIKTRGQQVTLSCSPISGHRSVSWYQQTPGQGLQFLFEYFSETQRNKGNFPGRFSGRQFSNSRSEMNVSTLELGDSALYLCASSVSGTDEKLFFGSGTQLSVL.

The chain has TRBV9 and TRBJ2-7; D remains ambiguous. The CDR3 is 13 amino acids. Germline-derived CDR1 and CDR2 are SGDLS and YYNGEE. The V and J ends lost 0 bases and 3 bases respectively, with 7 bases between them. As DNA, the CDR3 is TGTGCCAGCAGCGTAGCCGACCGCTACGAGCAGTACTTC. It translates to CASSVADRYEQYF.

The chain has TRBV9 and TRBJ1-1; 7 bases match TRBD1. Germline V CDR1 and CDR2: SGDLS, YYNGEE. V was pared by 3 bases and J by 4 bases, with 9 bases of the junction left unmatched. The CDR3 totals 15 residues. CDR3 sequence reads: CASSGRTGVSTEAFF. CDR3 DNA: TGTGCCAGCAGCGGGAGAACAGGGGTGAGCACTGAAGCTTTCTTT.

A note on this clone: The sample has other DNA sequences that encode this CDR3 too. This rearrangement joins TRBV19 to TRBJ1-2, with 7 bases identical to TRBD1. This CDR3 is 14 amino acids long. V lost 3 bases to trimming and J lost 0 bases; unmatched junction nucleotides: 1. Germline V gives CDR1 LNHDA, CDR2 SQIVND (reference sequence). For the CDR3, the DNA is TGTGCCAGTAGTATCGGGACAGCTAACTATGGCTACACCTTC. It codes for CASSIGTANYGYTF.

This clone has a single count. This chain joins TRBV6-5 and TRBJ1-1; D not certain. Trimming took off 7 bases at V and 5 bases at J, with 14 bases between the two ends. The germline gives CDR1 MNHEY, CDR2 SVGAGI. This CDR3 comprises 13 residues. The CDR3 is CASIHHRGTEAFF. The CDR3, as DNA: TGTGCCAGCATACATCATCGGGGAACTGAAGCTTTCTTT.

This rearrangement joins TRBV5-6 to TRBJ2-7; D is unresolved. Trimming cost V 8 bases and J 5 bases, with 8 bases left between them. In germline, CDR1 is SGHDT, CDR2 YYEEEE. The CDR3 spans 10 residues. The CDR3 is CASSRDEQYF. The DNA for the CDR3 is TGTGCCAGTTCCAGAGACGAGCAGTACTTC.

The chain combines TRBV11-2 with TRBJ2-1; D is perhaps TRBD2 (5 bases). Germline V gene data show CDR1 as SGHAT and CDR2 as FQNNGV. The CDR3 is 16 residues long. V was cut by 7 bases and J by 3 bases, with 19 bases left in between. CDR3 nucleotide sequence: TGTGCCAGCACCCTTACAGCTAGCCTCAACTACAATGAGCAGTTCTTC. It specifies CASTLTASLNYNEQFF. The full variable domain, with the rest looked up from reference TRBV11-2 and TRBJ2-1, is EAGVAQSPRYKIIEKRQSVAFWCNPISGHATLYWYQQILGQGPKLLIQFQNNGVVDDSQLPKDRFSAERLKGVDSTLKIQPAKLEDSAVYLCASTLTASLNYNEQFFGPGTRLTVL.